The entry below gives a single T cell receptor beta chain sequence along with its context. The target antigen is unknown. The V segment lost 10 bases and the J segment 4 bases; nucleotides outside the gene matches: 9. Looked up from germline, CDR1 is SNHLY and CDR2 is FYNNEI. This CDR3 comprises 14 residues. For sorted subsets, about 200 ng DNA per replicate equaled about 30,000 T cell genomes. The assay was immunoSEQ multiplex PCR, and TCRdb's table has in-frame clones only and misses some. The sample contains 2,500,000 or so clones, approximately 93% of which appear only once. The data were taken from a study of shared clonotypes between healthy human individuals. Overall study findings and caveats: Naive subsets typically showed greater estimated richness than memory subsets. It was the non-shared clonotypes that had lower generation probabilities than clonotypes shared by all four donors.

The clonotype originates from a man between 18 and 29 years old in good health. Some clones in this sample may be carry-over from other donors' samples. The chain joins TRBV2 to TRBJ1-4; 7 bases align to TRBD1. Sequenced input: naive CD4+ T cells from PBMCs. This sample's subset: CD45RA+ positively selected. The CDR3 is CATHGTAFNEKLFF. As DNA, the CDR3 is TGTGCCACCCACGGGACAGCCTTTAATGAAAAACTGTTTTTT.